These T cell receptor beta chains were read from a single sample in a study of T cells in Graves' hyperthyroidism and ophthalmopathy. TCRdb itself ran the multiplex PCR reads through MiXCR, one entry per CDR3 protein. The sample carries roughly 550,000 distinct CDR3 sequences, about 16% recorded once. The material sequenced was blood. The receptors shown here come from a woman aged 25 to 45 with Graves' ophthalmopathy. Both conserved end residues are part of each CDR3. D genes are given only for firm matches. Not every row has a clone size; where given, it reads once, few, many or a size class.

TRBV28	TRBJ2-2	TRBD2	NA	TGTGCCAGCAGTTTGGGCGGGAGGAGGAACACCGGGGAGCTGTTTTTT	CASSLGGRRNTGELFF
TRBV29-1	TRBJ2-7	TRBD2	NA	TGCAGCGGTACTAGCGGGAAAACCTACGAGCAGTACTTC	CSGTSGKTYEQYF
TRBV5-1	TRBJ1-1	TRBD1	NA	TGCGCCAGCAGCTTACAGGGGGCGGCCCGGGAAGCTTTCTTT	CASSLQGAAREAFF
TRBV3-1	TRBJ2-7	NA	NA	TGTGCCAGCAGCACCAGGGTCCAGAGAAACTACGAGCAGTACTTC	CASSTRVQRNYEQYF
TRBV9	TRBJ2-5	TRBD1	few	TGTGCCAGCAGCGGAACGACAGGGGCAGAGACCCAGTACTTC	CASSGTTGAETQYF
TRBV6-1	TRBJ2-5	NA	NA	TGTGCCAGCAGTACGGGACGGAGCCCTCGTCCTCTACGAGAGACCCAGTACTTC	CASSTGRSPRPLRETQYF
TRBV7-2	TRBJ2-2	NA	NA	TGTGCCAGCAGCTCAAGACGGGCCGGGGAGCTGTTTTTT	CASSSRRAGELFF
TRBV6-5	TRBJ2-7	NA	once	TGTGCCAGCAGACTACCGAGCTCCTACGAGCAGTACTTC	CASRLPSSYEQYF
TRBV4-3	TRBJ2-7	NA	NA	TGCGCCAGCAGCCAAGATCTAAGCAGAAAGCAGTACTTC	CASSQDLSRKQYF
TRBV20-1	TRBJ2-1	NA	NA	TGCAGTGCTAGAAGACTATTCTACAATGAGCAGTTCTTC	CSARRLFYNEQFF
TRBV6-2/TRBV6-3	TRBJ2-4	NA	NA	TGTGCCAGCAGACACGGACACCTAGCCAAAAACATTCAGTACTTC	CASRHGHLAKNIQYF
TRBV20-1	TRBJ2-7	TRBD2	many	TGCAGTGCCAAGGCGGGGGTCGGAGAGCAGTACTTC	CSAKAGVGEQYF
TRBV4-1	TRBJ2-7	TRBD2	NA	TGCGCCAGCAGCCGTATGACTAGCGGGGCCCTATACGAGCAGTACTTC	CASSRMTSGALYEQYF
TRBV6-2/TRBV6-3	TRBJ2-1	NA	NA	TGTGCCAGCGCCTTACAGCGGCTACGTCATAATGAGCAGTTCTTC	CASALQRLRHNEQFF
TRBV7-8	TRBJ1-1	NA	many	TGTGCCAGCACCCCAGGAGGGGTTTGGGGTAACACTGAAGCTTTCTTT	CASTPGGVWGNTEAFF
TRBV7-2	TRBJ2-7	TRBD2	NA	TGTGCCAGCAGCTCTTTAGCGGGAACGGGCTACGAGCAGTACTTC	CASSSLAGTGYEQYF
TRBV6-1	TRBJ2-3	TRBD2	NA	TGTGCCAGCAGTTCCCAGACTAGCGGGGACTTCATGGATACGCAGTATTTT	CASSSQTSGDFMDTQYF
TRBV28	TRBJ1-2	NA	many	TGTGCCAGCAGTCGACAGGTCTCTAACTATGGCTACACCTTC	CASSRQVSNYGYTF